Sequencing of this TCR beta chain was carried out in a study of Ad26.COV2.S vaccination and SARS-CoV-2 variants. At the level of the study: The vaccine Ad26.COV2.S was put into the muscle once, or twice with 56 days between.

The CDR3 is 16 amino acids. Germline V lookup: CDR1 LNHDA, CDR2 SQIVND (reference sequence). V gave up 3 bases and J gave up 3 bases, with 14 bases separating them. Study outcomes and limitations: There was reportedly substantial breadth in spike-specific CD8+ and CD4+ T cell responses after vaccination.

The treatment was: about 20 received Ad26.COV2.S at low or high dose, single or two shots; roughly five received placebo; per-sample allocation not given. Vaccine and placebo recipients were sampled on day 63 after the first injection. Regarding this clone: The antigen is not known.

Here immunoSEQ multiplex PCR was the method, and the copy in TCRdb shows in-frame clones only, minus some. The sample yields about 280,000 clones, around 87% seen once. The TCR comes from a person aged 18-65 years who received the Ad26.COV2.S COVID-19 vaccine or a placebo. The chain recombines TRBV19 with TRBJ1-4, with unresolved D. The sequenced sample was peripheral blood, obtained in a trial of Ad26.COV2.S vaccine versus placebo. The CDR3 reads CASSIWLATSNEKLFF. The CDR3 DNA sequence: TGTGCCAGTAGTATCTGGTTAGCTACCTCTAATGAAAAACTGTTTTTT.